This T cell receptor beta chain stems from a study of T cells after posttransplantation cyclophosphamide. The study's findings and limits: Recipient CMV seropositivity and CMV reactivation strongly tracked TRB clonality.

Control samples came 1 year after myeloablative marrow transplants with methotrexate plus calcineurin inhibitor. Generated by immunoSEQ multiplex PCR, the TCRdb table keeps only in-frame clones and is missing some. The sample has 9,000 to 10,000 clones; over 75% are singletons. This clone was recorded once. Its cognate antigen is unknown. Trimming removed 6 bases from V and 3 bases from J; junction bases left unmatched: 5. The CDR3 loop spans 14 amino acids. The germline V gene has CDR1 MNHEY and CDR2 SVGAGI. The TCR was taken from a male patient in his 30s who received an allogeneic stem cell transplant from an unrelated donor, was CMV-positive, and had no GVHD. Some T cells may possibly be graft donor cells. The rearrangement joins TRBV6-5 to TRBJ2-3; 8 nucleotides align to TRBD1. The source was PBMCs, collected after an allogeneic stem cell transplant with a calcineurin inhibitor and methotrexate. The CDR3 sequence is CASRRTGWTDTQYF. In nucleotides, the CDR3 is TGTGCCAGCAGGAGGACAGGGTGGACAGATACGCAGTATTTT.